Shown below are 6 T cell receptor beta chains from a single sample sequenced in a study of CXCR3-negative and CXCR3-positive naive CD8 T cells. Libraries were UMI-labeled 5' RACE TRB cDNA. One entry per CDR3 protein, without DNA, is what TCRdb gives after re-calling the 5' RACE reads. Its table records roughly 90,000 distinct CDR3 sequences. Material: naive CXCR3- CD8+ T cells from blood. Subset noted: CD45RO-CCR7+CD27+CD95- naive CD8+ T cells lacking CXCR3 (TNR3-). The receptors shown here come from a human donor in good health. Some clones in this sample may be carry-over from other donors' samples.

The chain carries TRBV12-3 or TRBV12-4 and TRBJ2-1; TCRdb outputs TRBD1, but without DNA this stays unchecked. This CDR3 has 16 amino acids. The CDR3 sequence: CASSPRTGGSYNEQFF.

V and J are TRBV19 and TRBJ2-1; checking the TCRdb D call of TRBD2 is not possible without DNA. Germline V gene lookup returns CDR1 LNHDA and CDR2 SQIVND (reference sequence). The CDR3 is 15 residues long. CDR3 region: CASSMWQEGSDEQFF.

The genes are TRBV29-1 and TRBJ2-2. CDR1 and CDR2 (germline): SQVTM, ANQGSEA. The CDR3 extends over 13 amino acids. This CDR3 reads CSVLGENTGELFF.

The chain is built from TRBV7-6 and TRBJ2-1. Germline CDR1 reads SGHVS; CDR2 reads FNYEAQ. The CDR3 has 14 residues. CDR3 amino acids: CASSSPNLYNEQFF.

The chain has TRBV7-2 and TRBJ2-3. The germline CDR1 and CDR2 sequences are SGHTA and FQGNSA. The CDR3 has 15 amino acids. The CDR3 here is CASSLTPWTSDTQYF.

The chain couples TRBV4-1 to TRBJ1-1; TCRdb outputs TRBD1, but without DNA this stays unchecked. Per the germline V gene, CDR1 is MGHRA and CDR2 is YSYEKL. This CDR3 has 15 amino acids. The CDR3 sequence: CASSQTLRGGGEAFF.